This T cell receptor beta chain appears in the sequencing data of a study of T cell responses to AZD1222 COVID-19 vaccine. TCRdb's table, derived via immunoSEQ multiplex PCR, lists solely in-frame clones and lacks some. This table has roughly 160,000 clones, roughly 90% appearing once. Overall study results and limits: Baseline testing showed seropositivity in only 5 or 6 AZD1222 recipients. Targeting of unmutated variant regions was reportedly seen in nearly half of spike-specific TCRs. Spike-specific TCR breadth and depth rose after two AZD1222 doses.

From germline, CDR1 is LGHDT and CDR2 YNNKEL (reference sequence). The CDR3 extends over 12 amino acids. With 3 bases removed from V and 6 bases from J, the gap between germline ends came to 5 bases. As regards this clone: Its antigen remains unidentified.

The clonotype was recovered from an adult who received the AZD1222 COVID-19 vaccine. The rearrangement joins TRBV3-1 (or the pseudogene TRBV3-2) to TRBJ2-2; no firm D call. This specimen was peripheral blood, taken 28 days after the second AZD1222 dose. CDR3 sequence reads: CASSHFPGELFF. The CDR3 DNA sequence: TGTGCCAGCAGCCATTTCCCCGGGGAGCTGTTTTTT.